This T cell receptor (beta chain) was sequenced for a study of early T cells in non-severe SARS-CoV-2 infection. Study-wide background: Sequenced bulk RNA came from whole blood that was unsorted, and chains were unpaired.

With regard to this clonotype: Its target is unknown.

General observations from the study: The matching step, a VDJdb search, favored anti-spike CD8 responses and missed private and CD4 specificities.

The CDR3 totals 14 residues. V was trimmed by 5 bases and J by 7 bases, leaving 14 bases between them. Germline lookup yields CDR1 SEHNR and CDR2 FQNEAQ (reference sequence). Unique molecular identifiers were added to individual cDNA molecules. MiXCR, applied by TCRdb to the 5' RACE reads, yields one record per CDR3 protein. The table lists 95,000 to 100,000 distinct CDR3 sequences, 9.5% to 11% of them singletons. The chain recombines TRBV7-9 with TRBJ1-4, with D hard to call. Sequencing input: whole blood. The TCR was taken from an adult who was a healthcare worker with PCR-confirmed SARS-CoV-2 infection or an uninfected control (not recorded which). Here the CDR3 reads CASSPARQPEKLFF. The CDR3 DNA reads as TGTGCCAGCAGCCCCGCCCGGCAACCTGAAAAACTGTTTTTT.